Listed below are T cell receptor beta chains from one sample, sequenced in a study of response to subunit inactivated influenza vaccine. MiXCR was run by TCRdb on the RT-PCR reads, yielding one entry per CDR3 protein. The sample includes 500,000 or so distinct CDR3 sequences, 11% seen only once; the top ten take more than 10%. Sequences were derived from PBMCs from blood, sampled more than 35 days after vaccination. The receptors were sampled from a man between 45 and 60 years old who received an inactivated influenza vaccine. Each CDR3 is given with its conserved first and last residue. D genes are given only for firm matches. Clone size is stated in some rows and not others, as once, few, many or a class when expanded.

many,NA,TRBJ1-6,TRBV20-1,TGCAGTGCTTCCCCCACTCCCGGATATTCACCCCTCCACTTT,CSASPTPGYSPLHF
few,TRBD1,TRBJ1-1,TRBV4-2,TGTGCCAGCAGCCGACCGGGACAGTCGAACACTGAAGCTTTCTTT,CASSRPGQSNTEAFF
many,TRBD2,TRBJ2-5,TRBV12-3/TRBV12-4,TGTGCCAGCAGCCTAGGTCTAGCGGGTGGTCAAGAGACCCAGTACTTC,CASSLGLAGGQETQYF
NA,NA,TRBJ2-3,TRBV5-1,TGCGCCAGCAGCCACCGGGACAGCACAGATACGCAGTATTTT,CASSHRDSTDTQYF
few,TRBD1,TRBJ1-2,TRBV10-1,TGCGCCAGCAGTGAGTCGCTTGGGACAGGGTTGAATGGCTACACCTTC,CASSESLGTGLNGYTF
NA,TRBD2,TRBJ2-1,TRBV7-2,TGTGCCAGCAGCTCGGGACTAGCCACCAATGAGCAGTTCTTC,CASSSGLATNEQFF
NA,NA,TRBJ2-3,TRBV5-3,TGTGCCAGAAGCCTCACCCGGCAGTATTTT,CARSLTRQYF
many,TRBD2,TRBJ2-1,TRBV27,TGTGCCAGCAGTTTAATAGCGGGTATTATTTACAATGAGCAGTTCTTC,CASSLIAGIIYNEQFF
many,NA,TRBJ1-2,TRBV28,TGTGCCAGCAGTCTTTTTACCCCAGGGTCCTATGGCTACACCTTC,CASSLFTPGSYGYTF
NA,NA,TRBJ2-7,TRBV4-2,TGTGCCAGCAGCCAAGAGGGAAGATACCTCTACGAGCAGTACTTC,CASSQEGRYLYEQYF
NA,NA,TRBJ2-5,TRBV10-3,TGTGCCATCGGCCGGATCCAAGAGACCCAGTACTTC,CAIGRIQETQYF
few,TRBD2,TRBJ2-4,TRBV6-5,TGTGCCAGCAGTTACTCGGGGGGGGGTATAGCCAAAAACATTCAGTACTTC,CASSYSGGGIAKNIQYF
few,NA,TRBJ2-7,TRBV9,TGTGCCAGCAGCGTAGGTCTGAGAACCTACGAGCAGTACTTC,CASSVGLRTYEQYF
few,TRBD2,TRBJ2-1,TRBV4-1,TGCGCCAGCAGCCAAGCTCTAGCGGGGCACAATGAGCAGTTCTTC,CASSQALAGHNEQFF
many,NA,TRBJ2-1,TRBV3-1,TGTGCCAGCAGCCGGCTTGAGGTCTATGAGCAGTTCTTC,CASSRLEVYEQFF
many,NA,TRBJ1-4,TRBV12-3/TRBV12-4,TGTGCCAGCAGTTTCTCAGGGACTAATGAAAAACTGTTTTTT,CASSFSGTNEKLFF
NA,TRBD1,TRBJ2-7,TRBV11-1,TGTGCCAGCAGCCCGACGGCCAATCCCGGGACAGGGGCCTACGAGCAGTACTTC,CASSPTANPGTGAYEQYF
NA,NA,TRBJ1-1,TRBV4-3,TGCGCCAGCAGCCAAGACCCAGCAGGGTTTGAAGCTTTCTTT,CASSQDPAGFEAFF
few,TRBD2,TRBJ2-3,TRBV12-3/TRBV12-4,TGTGCCAGCAGACTAGCGGGGGGGCGGAGCACAGATACGCAGTATTTT,CASRLAGGRSTDTQYF
few,NA,TRBJ1-1,TRBV30,TGTGCCTGGAGTGTATTGGGGCGTGCAGCCAGGGAAGTCGGAGCTTTCTTT,CAWSVLGRAAREVGAFF
NA,TRBD2,TRBJ2-5,TRBV20-1,TGCAGTGCTACCACCTTGGAGCGGGGAGACGAGACCCAGTACTTC,CSATTLERGDETQYF
NA,TRBD2,TRBJ2-7,TRBV5-1,TGCGCCAGCAGCCCGGTACAGCGGGGCTACCAATTACATGGAGAGCAGTACTTC,CASSPVQRGYQLHGEQYF
many,TRBD2,TRBJ2-1,TRBV6-2/TRBV6-3,TGTGCCAGTCGTGGGACTAGCGTTTTTCATCACAATGAGCAGTTCTTC,CASRGTSVFHHNEQFF
NA,NA,TRBJ2-7,TRBV5-1,TGCGCCAGCAGGGTCCGAGGGGGTCTTCCCTACGAGCAGTACTTC,CASRVRGGLPYEQYF
few,TRBD1,TRBJ2-1,TRBV12-3/TRBV12-4,TGTGCCAGCAGTTTAGGGGACAGGGACCCCTACAATGAGCAGTTCTTC,CASSLGDRDPYNEQFF
few,NA,TRBJ2-1,TRBV28,TGTGCCAGCAGTTGGACCACCCACAATGAGCAGTTCTTC,CASSWTTHNEQFF
few,TRBD2,TRBJ2-7,TRBV5-6,TGTGCCAGCAGCCCGCCGTCGGCGGGGGGCCACGAGCAGTACTTC,CASSPPSAGGHEQYF
many,NA,TRBJ2-3,TRBV5-1,TGCGCCAGCAGCTTGTTGTATACGCAGTATTTT,CASSLLYTQYF
few,TRBD2,TRBJ2-3,TRBV4-1,TGCGCCAGCAGCCAAGGGACTAGCGGCAATACGCAGTATTTT,CASSQGTSGNTQYF
few,NA,TRBJ2-2,TRBV20-1,TGCAGTGCTAAGGACACCGCCTTCGGGGAGCTGTTTTTT,CSAKDTAFGELFF
NA,TRBD2,TRBJ2-5,TRBV9,TGTGCCAGCAGCGCGGGAGGGCAGCAAGAGACCCAGTACTTC,CASSAGGQQETQYF
few,TRBD2,TRBJ2-3,TRBV10-3,TGTGCCATCAGTGAGTCGAAACTAGCGGGGGGAAACACAGATACGCAGTATTTT,CAISESKLAGGNTDTQYF
few,NA,TRBJ2-1,TRBV12-3/TRBV12-4,TGTGCCAGCACCCCGACTGGGCCTTTC,CASTPTGPF
NA,NA,TRBJ2-6,TRBV5-1,TGCGCCAGCAGCTTTTGGGGCCGATCGCGTTCTGGGGCCAACGTCCTGACTTTC,CASSFWGRSRSGANVLTF
many,NA,TRBJ2-7,TRBV5-6,TGTGCCAGCAGTCGTGGAAAGGACCTCTACGAGCAGTACTTC,CASSRGKDLYEQYF
NA,TRBD2,TRBJ2-3,TRBV7-2,TGTGCCAGCAGCCCCGGGACTAGCGGGAGGTTGGTAGATACGCAGTATTTT,CASSPGTSGRLVDTQYF
few,TRBD2,TRBJ2-1,TRBV12-3/TRBV12-4,TGTGCCAGCAGTTATGGGCGGGGGGCCTACAATGAGCAGTTCTTC,CASSYGRGAYNEQFF
many,NA,TRBJ1-2,TRBV2,TGTGCCAGCAGTGTGGACAGTAACTATGGCTACACCTTC,CASSVDSNYGYTF
few,TRBD1,TRBJ2-7,TRBV7-2,TGTGCCAGCAGCTTGGCAACAGGGGCCTCCTACGAGCAGTACTTC,CASSLATGASYEQYF
many,NA,TRBJ2-5,TRBV20-1,TGCAGTGATACCAGGCAAGCACAAGAGACCCAGTACTTC,CSDTRQAQETQYF
NA,NA,TRBJ1-6,TRBV5-6,TGTGCCAGCAGCTTCACTCCAGGGGTCCGGGGTTCACCCCTCCACTTT,CASSFTPGVRGSPLHF
NA,TRBD1,TRBJ1-6,TRBV6-1,TGTGCCAGCAGAGAAGGGACAGGGAATTCACCCCTCCACTTT,CASREGTGNSPLHF
NA,TRBD2,TRBJ2-2,TRBV12-3/TRBV12-4,TGTGCCAGCAGCCAAACTAGCGGGAGGGCCGGGGAGCTGTTTTTT,CASSQTSGRAGELFF
few,TRBD2,TRBJ2-1,TRBV5-1,TGCGCCAGCAGCTCCGGGACTAGCGGGACGCGCTCCTACAATGAGCAGTTCTTC,CASSSGTSGTRSYNEQFF
few,NA,TRBJ2-7,TRBV3-1,TGTGCCAGCAGCCAAGTCCCCGGGTACGAGCAGTACTTC,CASSQVPGYEQYF
NA,NA,TRBJ1-1,TRBV12-3/TRBV12-4,TGTGCCAGCAGTTTAGCGCGGGCGGTTATAATGAACACTGAAGCTTTCTTT,CASSLARAVIMNTEAFF